A single T cell receptor (beta chain) is shown here with its context. Its antigen remains unknown. The data are from a study of CXCR3-negative and CXCR3-positive naive CD8 T cells. Study summary: A total of 110 million to 150 million TRB reads was generated, with about 1.5 +/- 0.3 million per library. Whole-study findings and limits: CXCR3-positive naive cells had more hydrophobic TRB CDR3s than CXCR3-negative naive cells. Memory CD8+ cells showed much lower diversity, while both naive subsets were comparably high.

Libraries of TRB cDNA were made by 5' RACE and carried UMIs. TCRdb reanalyzed the 5' RACE reads, giving one entry per CDR3 protein sequence and no DNA. Its table lists about 84,000 distinct CDR3 sequences. Material: naive CXCR3+ CD8+ T cells from blood. The sample's subset: CD45RO-CCR7+CD27+CD95- naive CD8+ T cells expressing CXCR3 (TNR3+). The sequence was collected from a human donor in good health. Some clones in this sample may be carry-over from other donors' samples.

CDR3 region: CSVEDGTGEANEQYF. This rearrangement joins TRBV29-1 to TRBJ2-7; TCRdb gives TRBD1 as the D gene, but with no DNA this cannot be confirmed. CDR3 length equals 15 residues. Per germline, CDR1 SQVTM and CDR2 ANQGSEA.